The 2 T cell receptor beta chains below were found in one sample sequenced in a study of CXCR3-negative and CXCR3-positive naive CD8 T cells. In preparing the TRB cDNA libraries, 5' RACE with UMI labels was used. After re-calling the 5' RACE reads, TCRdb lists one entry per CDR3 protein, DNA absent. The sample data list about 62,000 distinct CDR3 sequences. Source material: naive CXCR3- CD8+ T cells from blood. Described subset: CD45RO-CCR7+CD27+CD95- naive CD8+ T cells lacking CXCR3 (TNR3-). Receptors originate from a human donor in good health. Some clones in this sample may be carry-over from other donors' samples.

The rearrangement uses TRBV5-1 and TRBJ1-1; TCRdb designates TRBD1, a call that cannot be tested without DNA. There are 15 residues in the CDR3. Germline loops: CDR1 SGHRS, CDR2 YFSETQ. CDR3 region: CASSYYWTGDTEAFF.

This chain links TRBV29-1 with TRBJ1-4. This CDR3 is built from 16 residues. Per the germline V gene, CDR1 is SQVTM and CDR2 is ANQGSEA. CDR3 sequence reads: CSVEDGRGGAGEKLFF.